This T cell receptor beta chain was obtained from a study of T cell changes during pregnancy in multiple sclerosis. Sequencing used immunoSEQ multiplex PCR; TCRdb keeps in-frame clones, though not all of them. In the table there are about 88,000 clones, around 90% of which are singletons. The sample here was peripheral blood, taken in the first trimester of pregnancy. This receptor was obtained from a female donor with multiple sclerosis, enrolled in a pregnancy study.

CDR3 sequence reads: CASSLQRDFYNEQFF. CDR3 coding DNA: TGTGCCAGCAGTCTTCAAAGGGACTTTTACAATGAGCAGTTCTTC. The rearrangement joins TRBV6-6 to TRBJ2-1; tentative D call: TRBD2 (6 bases). CDR1 and CDR2 (germline): MNHNY, SVGAGI (reference sequence). CDR3 length: 15 amino acids. Trimming took off 5 bases at V and 4 bases at J, with 15 bases between the two ends.